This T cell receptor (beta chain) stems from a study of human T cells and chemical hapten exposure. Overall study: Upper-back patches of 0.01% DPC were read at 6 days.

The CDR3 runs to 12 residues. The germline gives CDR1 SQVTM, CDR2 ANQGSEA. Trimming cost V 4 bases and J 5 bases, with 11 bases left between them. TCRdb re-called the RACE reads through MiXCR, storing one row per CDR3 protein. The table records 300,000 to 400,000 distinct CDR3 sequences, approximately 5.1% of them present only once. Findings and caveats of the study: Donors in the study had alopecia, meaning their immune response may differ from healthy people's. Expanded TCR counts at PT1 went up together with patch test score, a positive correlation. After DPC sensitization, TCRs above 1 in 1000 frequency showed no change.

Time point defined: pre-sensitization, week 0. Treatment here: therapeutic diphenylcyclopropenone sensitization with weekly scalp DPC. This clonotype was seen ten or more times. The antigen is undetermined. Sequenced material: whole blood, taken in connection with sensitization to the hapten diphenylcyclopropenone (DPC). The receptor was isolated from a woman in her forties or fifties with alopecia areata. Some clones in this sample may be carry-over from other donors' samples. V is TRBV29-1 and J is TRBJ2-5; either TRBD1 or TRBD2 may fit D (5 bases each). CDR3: CSVGWGKETQYF. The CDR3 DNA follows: TGCAGCGTTGGGTGGGGGAAGGAGACCCAGTACTTC. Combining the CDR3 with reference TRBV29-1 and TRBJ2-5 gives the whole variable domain SAVISQKPSRDICQRGTSLTIQCQVDSQVTMMFWYRQQPGQSLTLIATANQGSEATYESGFVIDKFPISRPNLTFSTLTVSNMSPEDSSIYLCSVGWGKETQYFGPGTRLLVL.